This T cell receptor beta chain comes out of a study of control samples from healthy donors and cancer patients. The CDR3 is 15 amino acids. The V gene lost 0 bases and the J gene lost 3 bases, with 10 bases spanning the gap. Germline CDR1 is SGHRS and CDR2 is YFSETQ. TCRdb's table, derived via immunoSEQ multiplex PCR, lists solely in-frame clones and lacks some. The sample records approximately 44,000 clones, roughly 77% being singletons. The rearrangement uses TRBV5-1 and TRBJ2-1; D perhaps matches TRBD2 (5 bases). The TCR sequence derives from a male donor with melanoma. Source material: formalin-fixed, paraffin-embedded tissue. CDR3: CASSLASGNYNEQFF. DNA of the CDR3: TGCGCCAGCAGCTTGGCAAGCGGCAACTACAATGAGCAGTTCTTC.